This T cell receptor beta chain is drawn from a study of blood T cells in healthy people across ages. Across the whole study: Per two T cells, template switching captured roughly one barcoded beta molecule. Regarding the study as a whole: Strong correlation existed between TCR beta diversity and naive T cell percentage. Unknown CMV status may confound age-related changes in expanded clones.

The use of a sample-barcoded 5' primer and a J-beta primer mix characterized a second PCR of about 7 to 12 cycles. A minimum of 2.5 million CDR3-containing paired-end reads was obtained for each sample. TCRdb ran MiXCR on the 5' RACE reads and lists one entry per CDR3 protein. The profile shows about a million distinct CDR3 sequences, roughly 52% of them singletons. Turning to this clonotype: Its antigen remains unidentified.

The CDR3 totals 13 residues. Trimming took off 3 bases at V and 8 bases at J, with 11 bases between the two ends. The germline V gene has CDR1 SGHTA and CDR2 FQGNSA. This sequence joins TRBV7-2 and TRBJ2-1; D unclear. Sequences were obtained from blood. This sequence originates from a man between 25 and 39 years old in good health. The CDR3 here is CASSFRHGDEQFF. For the CDR3, the DNA is TGTGCCAGCAGCTTCCGCCATGGCGATGAGCAGTTCTTC.